Below are 29 T cell receptor beta chains sequenced from a single sample in a study of T cells in Graves' hyperthyroidism and ophthalmopathy. RNA transcripts served as the template for amplifying TCR beta CDR3 regions. TCR CDR3 regions were first amplified by RT-PCR with HTBI primers. TCRdb redid the calling of the multiplex PCR reads with MiXCR, one entry per CDR3 protein. The data show some 360,000 distinct CDR3 sequences, approximately 15% seen once. The sample was blood. Receptor source: a woman aged 60-75 years with Graves' hyperthyroidism.

The gene calls are TRBV11-2 and TRBJ1-2, with a tentative D call TRBD1 (5 bases). Germline CDR1 and CDR2: SGHAT and FQNNGV. V lost 5 bases and J 8 bases, leaving 12 bases between the germline ends. This CDR3 is built from 12 residues. CDR3 region: CASSQDWGGYTF. Written as DNA, the CDR3 is TGTGCCAGCAGCCAAGATTGGGGGGGCTACACCTTC. The whole variable domain, remainder taken from reference TRBV11-2 and TRBJ1-2, is EAGVAQSPRYKIIEKRQSVAFWCNPISGHATLYWYQQILGQGPKLLIQFQNNGVVDDSQLPKDRFSAERLKGVDSTLKIQPAKLEDSAVYLCASSQDWGGYTFGSGTRLTVV.

The chain is built from TRBV3-1 and TRBJ2-5, with D possibly being TRBD1 (6 bases). The CDR3 spans 13 residues. V dropped 7 bases and J dropped 4 bases, with 13 bases sitting between them. Looked up from germline, CDR1 is LGHDT and CDR2 is YNNKEL (reference sequence). In DNA, the CDR3 is TGTGCCAGCACCCCGAGGGGGAGAGAGACCCAGTACTTC. Translated: CASTPRGRETQYF.

This clonotype was counted many times. CDR3 bases: TGTGCCAGCAGCCGGAGAGGGCTAGCGGGAGACACAGATACGCAGTATTTT. This encodes CASSRRGLAGDTDTQYF. V is TRBV7-8 and J is TRBJ2-3; 10 bases are shared with TRBD2. V lost 5 bases to trimming and J lost 2 bases; unmatched junction nucleotides: 10. Germline V gene lookup returns CDR1 SGHVS and CDR2 FQNEAQ. There are 17 residues in the CDR3.

This clonotype appeared many times. The chain has TRBV15 and TRBJ2-7; TRBD2 matches 9 bases. Trimming took 5 bases from V and 7 from J; bases not matched to a gene: 9. Germline V gives CDR1 LNHNV, CDR2 YYDKDF (reference sequence). The CDR3 is made up of 14 amino acids. CDR3 DNA: TGTGCCACCAGCGGGGTAGCGGGAGTCATTGAGCAGTACTTC. Translating gives CATSGVAGVIEQYF.

The genes are TRBV11-2 and TRBJ2-1, with D possibly being TRBD1 or TRBD2 (5 bases each). V lost 5 bases, J lost 9 bases, and 17 bases lay in between. This CDR3 is 14 amino acids long. Germline CDR1 SGHAT, CDR2 FQNNGV. This CDR3 is CASSPSQGDSEQFF. The CDR3 DNA reads TGTGCCAGCAGCCCGTCTCAGGGAGATAGTGAGCAGTTCTTC.

J is TRBJ1-2 and V is TRBV12-3 or TRBV12-4, with D uncertain. Trimming shortened V by 6 bases and J by 4 bases, and 9 bases separated the two germline ends. The CDR3 extends over 12 amino acids. In DNA form, the CDR3 reads TGTGCCAGCAGCCGCAACCCCTATGGCTACACCTTC. It codes for CASSRNPYGYTF.

This clonotype turned up a few times. The chain uses TRBV10-2 and TRBJ1-5, with D possibly matching TRBD1 (6 bases). The V end lost 7 bases, the J end lost 0 bases, and 22 bases lay between the germline ends. The CDR3 has 18 amino acids. Germline CDR1 reads WSHSY; CDR2 reads SAAADI. The CDR3, as DNA: TGCGCCAGCACCGATGGACAGTGGGCAATTGTTAGCAATCAGCCCCAGCATTTT. This encodes CASTDGQWAIVSNQPQHF.

The table lists this clonotype with many counts. The chain employs TRBV6-1 and TRBJ1-1; 10 bases match TRBD1. CDR3 length: 12 residues. Germline loops: CDR1 MNHNS, CDR2 SASEGT. V was clipped by 5 bases and J by 11 bases; unmatched bases: 5. The CDR3 spells CASSYGGQGAFF. The DNA of the CDR3 is TGTGCCAGCAGTTACGGGGGACAGGGGGCTTTCTTT.

Notes on this clonotype: A much more abundant neighbour one base away suggests this may be a read error. This rearrangement joins TRBV12-5 to TRBJ1-1; tentatively, D is TRBD1 (5 bases). Germline CDR1 LGHNT, CDR2 FRNRAP. This CDR3 has 12 residues. Trimming stripped 10 bases from V and 8 bases from J, with 17 bases between. The CDR3 coding sequence is TGTGCTACTGGCCTTGGGACGGAAGAAGCTTTCTTT. It specifies CATGLGTEEAFF.

This clonotype has ten or more counts. The chain couples TRBV7-9 to TRBJ2-1, with TRBD2 matching 15 bases. The length of the CDR3 is 16 residues. J gave up 7 bases and V 5 bases, and 6 bases lay outside the gene matches. Germline V gives CDR1 SEHNR, CDR2 FQNEAQ (reference sequence). CDR3 residues: CASSQRTSGRVNEQFF. The CDR3, as DNA: TGTGCCAGCAGCCAACGGACTAGCGGGAGGGTTAATGAGCAGTTCTTC.

This clonotype was detected a few times. The chain links TRBV5-1 to TRBJ2-7, with D perhaps given as TRBD1 or TRBD2 (5 bases each). Trimming cost V 6 bases and J 5 bases, with 18 bases left between them. The germline V gene has CDR1 SGHRS and CDR2 YFSETQ. This CDR3 is built from 14 residues. This CDR3 is CASNKQAGINEQYF. CDR3 sequence (DNA): TGCGCCAGCAACAAACAGGCGGGCATCAACGAGCAGTACTTC.

This clonotype was seen repeatedly, ten times or more. V usage is TRBV28 and J usage is TRBJ2-7, with D maybe TRBD2 (5 bases). V was shortened by 10 bases and J by 2 bases, with 12 bases between the two germline ends. CDR1 is MDHEN and CDR2 is SYDVKM in the germline V gene. The CDR3 contains 12 residues. CDR3 amino acids: CATEGPTYEQYF. CDR3 nucleotide sequence: TGTGCCACCGAGGGCCCCACCTACGAGCAGTACTTC.

In regard to this clonotype: One end of the junction does not line up with germline, which may come from a read error. The chain couples TRBV10-1 to TRBJ2-7; 8 bases match TRBD1. Germline CDR1 WNHNN, CDR2 SYGVQD (reference sequence). The CDR3 length is 16 residues. CDR3 bases: TGTGCCATCAGTCGGGACAGGAGAGTTTTTCTCAACGAGCAGTACTTC. This translates into CAISRDRRVFLNEQYF.

Ten or more counts support this clonotype. This chain links TRBV12-3 or TRBV12-4 with TRBJ2-2; 8 nucleotides line up with TRBD2. There are 16 residues in the CDR3. Trimming at V came to 6 bases and at J to 5 bases, leaving 11 bases not matched to a gene. CDR3 in amino acids: CASSPPGGALTGELFF. The CDR3, as DNA: TGTGCCAGCAGCCCCCCGGGAGGGGCGTTAACCGGGGAGCTGTTTTTT.

This clonotype showed up many times. The chain links TRBV12-3 or TRBV12-4 to TRBJ2-1, with 7 nucleotides matching TRBD2. The V and J ends lost 6 bases and 8 bases, in that order; junction bases with no gene match: 16. The CDR3 runs to 16 residues. CDR3 nucleotide sequence: TGTGCCAGCAGCCGATACCCTAGCGGAGCTGTCCATGAGCAGTTCTTC. It is translated as CASSRYPSGAVHEQFF.

Points on this clonotype: This clone may be a read error of a much larger clone one base away. The chain joins TRBV7-9 to TRBJ2-6, with D tentatively TRBD1 (6 bases). Germline loops: CDR1 SEHNR, CDR2 FQNEAQ (reference sequence). The V gene lost 5 bases and the J gene lost 2 bases, with 13 bases spanning the gap. This CDR3 is built from 16 residues. The CDR3 region is CASSPTGYTGANVLTF. For the CDR3, the DNA is TGTGCCAGCAGCCCCACAGGGTACACTGGGGCCAACGTCCTGACTTTC.

Many counts were recorded for this clonotype. The chain uses TRBV15 and TRBJ2-1; the D is unclear. Trimming removed 0 bases at V and 10 bases at J, with 10 bases between. The germline gives CDR1 LNHNV, CDR2 YYDKDF (reference sequence). The CDR3 covers 13 residues. The DNA of the CDR3 is TGTGCCACCAGCAGAGATGTGCTCAGGGAGCAGTTCTTC. The encoded protein is CATSRDVLREQFF.

This clonotype was detected ten times or more. The gene calls are TRBV7-9 and TRBJ1-1; 9 nucleotides align to TRBD1. Germline-derived CDR1 and CDR2 are SEHNR and FQNEAQ (reference sequence). V shed 5 bases, J shed 11 bases, and the junction held 6 bases outside the gene matches. The length of the CDR3 is 12 residues. CDR3 DNA: TGTGCCAGCAGCGTAGACGGACAGGGGGCTTTCTTT. Protein product: CASSVDGQGAFF.

This clonotype has just one count. The chain is built from TRBV25-1 and TRBJ2-1; D may be TRBD2 (5 bases). The V end was cut by 1 base, the J end by 7 bases, with 14 bases between. Germline CDR1 is MGHDK and CDR2 is SYGVNS. This CDR3 spans 15 amino acids. The CDR3 sequence is CASSEFYARGNEQFF. CDR3 nucleotides: TGTGCCAGCAGTGAATTCTACGCGCGAGGGAATGAGCAGTTCTTC.

This clonotype occurred many times. The chain has TRBV7-3 and TRBJ2-2; TRBD2 is a possible D gene (5 bases). The CDR3 runs 15 residues. Germline V CDR1 and CDR2: SGHTA, FQGTGA. V was clipped by 3 bases and J by 5 bases, with 13 bases between them. The CDR3 region has the DNA TGTGCCAGCAGCTTGGGCGGGTTCGATACCGGGGAGCTGTTTTTT. The encoded protein is CASSLGGFDTGELFF.

This clonotype was picked up a small number of times. The chain links TRBV20-1 to TRBJ2-7, with 9 bases fitting TRBD1. The CDR3 sequence is 15 residues long. With V trimmed by 4 bases and J by 3 bases, 10 bases remained unmatched. Germline-derived CDR1 and CDR2 are DFQATT and SNEGSKA (reference sequence). The DNA of the CDR3 is TGCAGTGCTACCAAAAGGACAGGGGTCGACTACGAGCAGTACTTC. It yields the protein CSATKRTGVDYEQYF.

This clonotype was observed at least ten times. Written as DNA, the CDR3 is TGCGCCAGCAGCTTGGCTAGGGGTTTGGACAATGAGCAGTTCTTC. It codes for CASSLARGLDNEQFF. The J gene is TRBJ2-1, the V gene TRBV5-1; D might be TRBD1 (5 bases). V shed 0 bases and J shed 5 bases, with 12 bases lying between them. From germline, CDR1 is SGHRS and CDR2 YFSETQ. The CDR3 is 15 residues long.

This clonotype was seen repeatedly, ten times or more. This chain uses TRBV20-1 with TRBJ2-3; TRBD2 agrees at 7 bases. Trimming took 3 bases from V and 4 from J; bases not matched to a gene: 13. Germline CDR1 DFQATT, CDR2 SNEGSKA (reference sequence). CDR3 length: 16 amino acids. DNA for the CDR3: TGCAGTGCTAGTCCCCCTCGCGGGAGAGGGGCAGATACGCAGTATTTT. It codes for CSASPPRGRGADTQYF.

Ten or more counts support this clonotype. The chain combines TRBV27 with TRBJ2-6; weak D call: TRBD1 (7 bases). The length of the CDR3 is 17 residues. The V gene's germline CDR1 is MNHEY and CDR2 SMNVEV (reference sequence). The V end was cut by 2 bases, the J end by 1 base, with 12 bases between. The CDR3 loop reads CASSLNAGGSGANVLTF. Written as DNA, the CDR3 is TGTGCCAGCAGTTTAAATGCAGGGGGGTCTGGGGCCAACGTCCTGACTTTC. The whole variable domain, filled in from reference TRBV27 and TRBJ2-6, reads EAQVTQNPRYLITVTGKKLTVTCSQNMNHEYMSWYRQDPGLGLRQIYYSMNVEVTDKGDVPEGYKVSRKEKRNFPLILESPSPNQTSLYFCASSLNAGGSGANVLTFGAGSRLTVL.

This clonotype has more than one count but fewer than ten. The CDR3 loop is CASGLMGLAVTEQFF. The DNA for the CDR3 is TGTGCTAGTGGTTTGATGGGACTAGCGGTGACTGAGCAGTTCTTC. This chain links TRBV12-5 with TRBJ2-1; 11 bases are shared with TRBD2. Germline loops: CDR1 LGHNT, CDR2 FRNRAP. The CDR3 is 15 residues long. With 2 bases clipped from V and 9 bases from J, the junction kept 6 bases outside the gene matches.

There are many counts of this clonotype. The V call is TRBV2, the J call TRBJ1-4; the D is unclear. Germline assignment: CDR1 SNHLY and CDR2 FYNNEI. Trimming took 7 bases from V and 2 from J, leaving 17 bases between them. The CDR3 has 16 residues. CDR3 sequence: CASMARRVGTNEKLFF. DNA of the CDR3: TGTGCCAGCATGGCGCGTCGGGTCGGGACTAATGAAAAACTGTTTTTT. Variable domain in full (rest from reference TRBV2 and TRBJ1-4): EPEVTQTPSHQVTQMGQEVILRCVPISNHLYFYWYRQILGQKVEFLVSFYNNEISEKSEIFDDQFSVERPDGSNFTLKIRSTKLEDSAMYFCASMARRVGTNEKLFFGSGTQLSVL.

The chain recombines TRBV5-4 with TRBJ1-3, with TRBD1 matching over 8 bases. This CDR3 is 16 amino acids long. V lost 2 bases and J lost 0; bases outside the gene matches: 4. CDR1 SGHNT and CDR2 YYREEE come from the germline V gene (reference sequence). DNA of the CDR3: TGTGCCAGCAGCTTCGGACAGGGTTACTCTGGAAACACCATATATTTT. As protein: CASSFGQGYSGNTIYF.

This clonotype has at least ten counts. This chain connects TRBV28 to TRBJ1-1; TRBD1 matches at 12 bases. V lost 4 bases and J lost 3; bases outside the gene matches: 6. CDR1 and CDR2 (germline): MDHEN, SYDVKM. The CDR3 is made up of 16 amino acids. The CDR3: CASSSAGTGGYTEAFF. CDR3 nucleotides: TGTGCCAGCAGTTCCGCCGGGACAGGGGGCTACACTGAAGCTTTCTTT. Full variable domain (missing parts from reference TRBV28 and TRBJ1-1): DVKVTQSSRYLVKRTGEKVFLECVQDMDHENMFWYRQDPGLGLRLIYFSYDVKMKEKGDIPEGYSVSREKKERFSLILESASTNQTSMYLCASSSAGTGGYTEAFFGQGTRLTVV.

This clonotype was detected ten times or more. This chain connects TRBV20-1 to TRBJ2-1; no definite D call. The length of the CDR3 is 13 residues. The germline V gene has CDR1 DFQATT and CDR2 SNEGSKA (reference sequence). The ends were cut back, 1 base at V and 11 bases at J, with 15 bases in the middle. The CDR3 nucleotides are TGCAGTGCTAGAGGCCAAGAGACTGTTAAGCAGTTCTTC. It specifies CSARGQETVKQFF.